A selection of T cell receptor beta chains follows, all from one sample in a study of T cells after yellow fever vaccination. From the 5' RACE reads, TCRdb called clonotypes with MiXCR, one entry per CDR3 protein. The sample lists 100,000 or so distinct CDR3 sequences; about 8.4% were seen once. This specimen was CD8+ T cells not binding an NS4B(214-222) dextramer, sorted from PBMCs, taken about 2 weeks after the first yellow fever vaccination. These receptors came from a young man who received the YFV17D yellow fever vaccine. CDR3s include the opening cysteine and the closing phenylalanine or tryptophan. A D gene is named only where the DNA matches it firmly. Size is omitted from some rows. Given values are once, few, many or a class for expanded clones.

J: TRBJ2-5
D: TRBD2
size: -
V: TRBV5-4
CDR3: CASRQRGGPETQYF
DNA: TGTGCCAGTCGACAGCGGGGGGGCCCAGAGACCCAGTACTTC

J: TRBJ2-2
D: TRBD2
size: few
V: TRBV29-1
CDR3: CSVPRGDHGELFF
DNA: TGCAGCGTCCCCCGGGGGGATCACGGGGAGCTGTTTTTT

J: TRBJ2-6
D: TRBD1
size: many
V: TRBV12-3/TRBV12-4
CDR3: CASSSPWGGTGGIGANVLTF
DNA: TGTGCCAGCAGTTCCCCATGGGGGGGGACAGGGGGCATTGGGGCCAACGTCCTGACTTTC

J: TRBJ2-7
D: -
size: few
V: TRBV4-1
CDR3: CASSQPSGLEQYF
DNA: TGCGCCAGCAGCCAACCATCGGGGCTCGAGCAGTACTTC

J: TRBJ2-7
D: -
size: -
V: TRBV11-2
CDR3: CASSRRDFRDYEQYF
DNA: TGTGCCAGCAGCCGCCGGGACTTCCGAGACTACGAGCAGTACTTC

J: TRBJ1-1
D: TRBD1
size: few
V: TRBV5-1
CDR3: CASSQETGGRLDPEAFF
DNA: TGCGCCAGCAGCCAGGAGACAGGGGGCCGTTTGGACCCTGAAGCTTTCTTT

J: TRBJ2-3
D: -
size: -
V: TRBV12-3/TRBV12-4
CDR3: CASRWLDTQYF
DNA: TGTGCCAGCAGATGGCTGGATACGCAGTATTTT

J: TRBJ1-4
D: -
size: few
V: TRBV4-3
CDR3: CASSQDVTRGGGEKLFF
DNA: TGCGCCAGCAGCCAAGACGTAACGCGGGGCGGCGGTGAAAAACTGTTTTTT

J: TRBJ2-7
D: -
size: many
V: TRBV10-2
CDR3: CASSEYGEQYF
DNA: TGCGCCAGCAGTGAGTACGGGGAGCAGTACTTC

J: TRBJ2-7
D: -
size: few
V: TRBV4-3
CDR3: CASSQQSGTYEQYF
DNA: TGCGCCAGCAGCCAACAGTCAGGGACCTACGAGCAGTACTTC

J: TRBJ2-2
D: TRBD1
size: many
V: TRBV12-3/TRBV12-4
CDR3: CASSLAGGQGTGELFF
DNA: TGTGCCAGCAGTTTAGCAGGCGGACAGGGTACCGGGGAGCTGTTTTTT

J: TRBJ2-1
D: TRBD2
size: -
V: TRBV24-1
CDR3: CATSSGGLAGYSSYNEQFF
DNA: TGTGCCACCAGTTCTGGGGGACTAGCGGGTTATAGCTCCTACAATGAGCAGTTCTTC

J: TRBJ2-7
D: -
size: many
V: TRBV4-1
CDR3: CASSQEPWAAYEQYF
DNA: TGCGCCAGCAGCCAAGAGCCCTGGGCAGCCTACGAGCAGTACTTC

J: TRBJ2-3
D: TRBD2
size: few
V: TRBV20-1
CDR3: CSASTSGVDTQYF
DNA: TGCAGTGCTTCAACTAGCGGGGTCGATACGCAGTATTTT

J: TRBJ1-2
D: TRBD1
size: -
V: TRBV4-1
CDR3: CASSQDSGGGYGYTF
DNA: TGCGCCAGCAGCCAAGATTCAGGGGGAGGGTATGGCTACACCTTC

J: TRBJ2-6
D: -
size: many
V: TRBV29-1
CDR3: CSVALSGANVLTF
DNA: TGCAGCGTTGCCCTCTCAGGGGCCAACGTCCTGACTTTC

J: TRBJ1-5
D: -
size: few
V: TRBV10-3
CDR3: CAISEGSSNQPQHF
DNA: TGTGCCATCAGTGAAGGGAGTAGCAATCAGCCCCAGCATTTT

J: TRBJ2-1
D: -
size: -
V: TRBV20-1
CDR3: CSARDWNEQFF
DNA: TGCAGTGCTAGAGACTGGAATGAGCAGTTCTTC

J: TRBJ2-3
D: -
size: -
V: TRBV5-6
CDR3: CASSSLPVGAVGDTQYF
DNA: TGTGCCAGCAGCTCCCTCCCCGTGGGGGCAGTGGGAGATACGCAGTATTTT

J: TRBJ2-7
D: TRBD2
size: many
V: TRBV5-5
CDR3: CASSGLARSGHYEQYF
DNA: TGTGCCAGCAGCGGACTAGCTAGGTCGGGCCACTACGAGCAGTACTTC

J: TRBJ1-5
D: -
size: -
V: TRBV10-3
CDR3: CAIARANGSNQPQHF
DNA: TGTGCCATCGCGAGGGCCAACGGTAGCAATCAGCCCCAGCATTTT

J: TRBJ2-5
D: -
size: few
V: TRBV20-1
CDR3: CSARDTGLGETQYF
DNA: TGCAGTGCTAGGGACACAGGCTTGGGAGAGACCCAGTACTTC

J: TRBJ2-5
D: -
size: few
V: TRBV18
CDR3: CASSDPRVGETQYF
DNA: TGTGCCAGCTCCGACCCGCGAGTTGGAGAGACCCAGTACTTC

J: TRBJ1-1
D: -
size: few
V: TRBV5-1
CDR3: CASSLRSGTEAFF
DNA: TGCGCCAGCAGCTTGCGGTCTGGTACTGAAGCTTTCTTT

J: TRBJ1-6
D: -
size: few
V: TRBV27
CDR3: CASSLWPPSPLLHF
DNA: TGTGCCAGCAGTTTATGGCCCCCATCCCCGCTCCTCCACTTT

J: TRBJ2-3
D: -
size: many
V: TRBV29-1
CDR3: CSVTGQSHTQYF
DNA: TGCAGCGTGACCGGACAGTCACATACGCAGTATTTT

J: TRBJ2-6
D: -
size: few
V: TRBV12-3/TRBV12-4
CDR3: CASSPGANVLTF
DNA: TGTGCCAGCAGTCCTGGGGCCAACGTCCTGACTTTC

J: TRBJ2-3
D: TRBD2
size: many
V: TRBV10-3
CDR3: CAISESAGGRDTQYF
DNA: TGTGCCATCAGTGAGTCTGCGGGGGGTAGAGATACGCAGTATTTT

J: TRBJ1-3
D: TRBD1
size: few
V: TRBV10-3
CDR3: CAISPGTARSGNTIYF
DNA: TGTGCCATCAGTCCCGGGACAGCCAGATCTGGAAACACCATATATTTT

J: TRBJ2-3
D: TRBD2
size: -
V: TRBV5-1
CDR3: CASSLVPAGGSSTDTQYF
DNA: TGCGCCAGCAGCTTGGTTCCAGCGGGGGGCTCGAGCACAGATACGCAGTATTTT

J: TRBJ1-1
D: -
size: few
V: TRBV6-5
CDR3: CASSSWAGVLEAFF
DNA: TGTGCCAGCAGTTCGTGGGCAGGGGTCCTAGAAGCTTTCTTT

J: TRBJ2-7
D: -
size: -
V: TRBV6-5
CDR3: CASGYDGNEQYF
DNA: TGTGCCAGCGGATACGATGGGAACGAGCAGTACTTC

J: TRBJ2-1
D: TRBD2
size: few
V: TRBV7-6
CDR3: CASRSTSGPYNEQFF
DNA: TGTGCCAGCAGGAGTACTAGCGGGCCCTACAATGAGCAGTTCTTC

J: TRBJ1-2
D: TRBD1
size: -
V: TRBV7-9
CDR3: CASSLGRQGAYTF
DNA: TGTGCCAGCAGCTTAGGACGACAGGGGGCCTACACCTTC

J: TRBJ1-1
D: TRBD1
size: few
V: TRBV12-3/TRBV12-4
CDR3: CASRQGSTEAFF
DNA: TGTGCCAGCAGACAGGGGAGCACTGAAGCTTTCTTT

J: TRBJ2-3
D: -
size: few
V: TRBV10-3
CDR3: CAISTPGAFSTDTQYF
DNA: TGTGCCATTTCTACCCCCGGGGCCTTCAGCACAGATACGCAGTATTTT

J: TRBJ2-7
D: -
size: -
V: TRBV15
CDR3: CATSRSLGEYEQYF
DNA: TGTGCCACCAGCAGGTCACTGGGAGAATACGAGCAGTACTTC

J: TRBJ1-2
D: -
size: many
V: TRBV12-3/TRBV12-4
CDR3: CASSLGTVYGYTF
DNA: TGTGCCAGCAGTTTAGGCACGGTCTATGGCTACACCTTC

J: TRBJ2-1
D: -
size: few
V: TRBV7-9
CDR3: CASSRLGQQTNEQFF
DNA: TGTGCCAGCAGCCGACTTGGACAGCAAACCAATGAGCAGTTCTTC

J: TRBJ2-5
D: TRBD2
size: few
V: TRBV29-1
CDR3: CSVEDGLAEETQYF
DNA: TGCAGCGTTGAAGATGGACTAGCGGAAGAGACCCAGTACTTC

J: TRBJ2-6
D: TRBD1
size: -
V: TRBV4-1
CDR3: CASSQEGGVGANVLTF
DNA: TGCGCCAGCAGCCAAGAAGGGGGCGTAGGGGCCAACGTCCTGACTTTC

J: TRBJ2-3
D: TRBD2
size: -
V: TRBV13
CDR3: CASSRGLAATDTQYF
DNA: TGTGCCAGCAGCAGGGGACTAGCGGCTACAGATACGCAGTATTTT

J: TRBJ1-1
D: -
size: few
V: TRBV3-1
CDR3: CASSQGRPWNTEAFF
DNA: TGTGCCAGCAGCCAAGGACGGCCGTGGAACACTGAAGCTTTCTTT

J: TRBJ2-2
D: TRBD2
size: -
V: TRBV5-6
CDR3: CASSLGTRVTGELFF
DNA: TGTGCCAGCAGCTTGGGGACTAGGGTGACCGGGGAGCTGTTTTTT

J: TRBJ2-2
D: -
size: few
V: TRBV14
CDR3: CASSQDPAGELFF
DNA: TGTGCCAGCAGCCAAGATCCCGCCGGGGAGCTGTTTTTT

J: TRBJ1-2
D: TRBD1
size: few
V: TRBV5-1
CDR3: CASSSTPGQVVDRYGYTF
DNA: TGCGCCAGCAGTTCGACCCCGGGACAGGTGGTGGATCGGTATGGCTACACCTTC

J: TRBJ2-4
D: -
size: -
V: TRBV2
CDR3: CASSGPYGRAKNIQYF
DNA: TGTGCCAGCAGCGGACCCTACGGACGAGCCAAAAACATTCAGTACTTC

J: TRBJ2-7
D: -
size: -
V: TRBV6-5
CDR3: CASSYRERKYEQYF
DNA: TGTGCCAGCAGTTACAGGGAAAGGAAATACGAGCAGTACTTC

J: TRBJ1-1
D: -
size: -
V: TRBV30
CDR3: CAWDLSPNTEAFF
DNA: TGTGCCTGGGACTTAAGCCCGAACACTGAAGCTTTCTTT

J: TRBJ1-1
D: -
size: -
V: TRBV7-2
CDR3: CASSLDPGGNTEAFF
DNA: TGTGCCAGCAGCTTAGACCCGGGCGGGAACACTGAAGCTTTCTTT

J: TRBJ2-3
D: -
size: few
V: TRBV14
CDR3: CASSQDRFRASSTDTQYF
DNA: TGTGCCAGCAGCCAAGATCGATTTAGGGCCTCTAGCACAGATACGCAGTATTTT